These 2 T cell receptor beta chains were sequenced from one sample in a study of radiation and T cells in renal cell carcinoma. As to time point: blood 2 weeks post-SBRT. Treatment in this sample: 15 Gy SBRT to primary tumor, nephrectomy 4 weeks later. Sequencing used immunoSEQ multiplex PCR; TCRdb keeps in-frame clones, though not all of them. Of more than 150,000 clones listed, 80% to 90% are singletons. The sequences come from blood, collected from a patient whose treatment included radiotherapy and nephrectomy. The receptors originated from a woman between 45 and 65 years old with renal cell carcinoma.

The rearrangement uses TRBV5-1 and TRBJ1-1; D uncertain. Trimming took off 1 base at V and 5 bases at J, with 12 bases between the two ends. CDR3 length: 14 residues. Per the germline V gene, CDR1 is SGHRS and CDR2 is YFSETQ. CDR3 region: CASSLTDRGTEAFF. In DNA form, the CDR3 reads TGCGCCAGCAGCTTGACGGACCGAGGGACTGAAGCTTTCTTT.

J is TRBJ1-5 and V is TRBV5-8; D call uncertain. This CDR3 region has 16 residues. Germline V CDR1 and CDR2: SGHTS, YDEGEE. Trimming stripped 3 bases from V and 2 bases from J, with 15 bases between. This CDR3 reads CASSSYVGTRNQPQHF. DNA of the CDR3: TGTGCCAGCAGCTCCTACGTCGGCACCCGCAATCAGCCCCAGCATTTT.